This passage covers 30 T cell receptor beta chains from one sample sequenced in a study of T cell changes during pregnancy in multiple sclerosis. The table came from immunoSEQ multiplex PCR; TCRdb's copy has only in-frame clones and leaves some out. Of about 79,000 clones in the sample, approximately 92% were seen once. This specimen was peripheral blood, taken in the second trimester of pregnancy. These receptors were obtained from a female donor in good health, enrolled as a control in a pregnancy study.

The chain combines TRBV11-2 with TRBJ2-1; D gene uncertain. Germline CDR1 and CDR2: SGHAT and FQNNGV. Trimming removed 2 bases at V and 9 bases at J, with 17 bases between. The CDR3 is 15 residues long. The CDR3 spells CASSLQIIGSGEQFF. The CDR3 DNA is TGTGCCAGCAGCTTACAGATAATAGGTTCAGGTGAGCAGTTCTTC.

This chain joins TRBV27 and TRBJ2-1; the match to TRBD1 covers 9 bases. J gave up 7 bases and V 5 bases, and 6 bases lay outside the gene matches. The CDR3 runs 14 residues. CDR1 MNHEY and CDR2 SMNVEV come from the germline V gene (reference sequence). CDR3 sequence (DNA): TGTGCCAGCAGTATCGGACAGGGGTGGAATGAGCAGTTCTTC. Amino acid sequence: CASSIGQGWNEQFF.

This clone has only a few counts. The V gene is TRBV5-5, the J gene TRBJ1-3; 9 bases line up with TRBD1. V gave up 5 bases and J gave up 4 bases; unmatched junction bases: 16. This CDR3 has 18 residues. Germline V gene data show CDR1 as SGHKS and CDR2 as YYEKEE (reference sequence). The CDR3 loop reads CASRAGIGTGLEGNTIYF. CDR3 in DNA: TGTGCCAGCAGAGCTGGAATCGGGACAGGGTTGGAGGGAAACACCATATATTTT.

The chain employs TRBV7-2 and TRBJ2-3; D call uncertain. Germline V gene data show CDR1 as SGHTA and CDR2 as FQGNSA. The CDR3 loop spans 16 amino acids. Trimming cost V 5 bases and J 2 bases, with 17 bases left between them. The CDR3 protein is CASSQAGTRNTDTQYF. In DNA form, the CDR3 reads TGTGCCAGCAGCCAAGCAGGCACCCGCAACACAGATACGCAGTATTTT.

In its sample, this clone was seen once. The gene calls are TRBV21-1 and TRBJ2-7; the table's D call, TRBD2, has no DNA check behind it. TRBV21-1 is a recognized pseudogene. This CDR3 is 18 amino acids long. DNA of the CDR3: TGTGCCAGCAGCAAAGTGGGAGCGGGGGGACAAATTTCCTACGAGCAGTACTTC. This encodes CASSKVGAGGQISYEQYF.

The rearrangement links TRBV19 to TRBJ2-7, with D hard to call. V lost 3 bases and J lost 0, with 15 bases in between. The germline CDR1 and CDR2 sequences are LNHDA and SQIVND (reference sequence). This CDR3 contains 16 residues. The CDR3 reads CASSISFSQSSYEQYF. The DNA for the CDR3 is TGTGCCAGTAGTATTAGCTTCTCGCAGAGCTCCTACGAGCAGTACTTC.

This clone was found once. The gene calls are TRBV7-2 and TRBJ1-2; TRBD1 might be the D (6 bases). Germline CDR1 SGHTA, CDR2 FQGNSA. There are 12 residues in the CDR3. V shed 1 base and J shed 13 bases, with 13 bases lying between them. The CDR3 protein is CASSLDGRGPTF. The CDR3 DNA sequence: TGTGCCAGCAGCTTAGACGGCAGGGGTCCCACCTTC.

In DNA form, the CDR3 reads TGTGCCAGCAGCGTGATGACAGGGGGCTGGGAGACCCAGTACTTC. It is translated as CASSVMTGGWETQYF. The gene calls are TRBV7-9 and TRBJ2-5; 10 bases map to TRBD1. V lost 5 bases and J lost 5; bases outside the gene matches: 8. Per the germline V gene, CDR1 is SEHNR and CDR2 is FQNEAQ (reference sequence). The CDR3 consists of 15 residues.

In this sample, this clone turned up once. This chain connects TRBV9 to TRBJ2-3, with D perhaps TRBD1 (6 bases). V lost 3 bases and J 2 bases, leaving 13 bases between the germline ends. The CDR3 extends over 15 amino acids. Germline assignment: CDR1 SGDLS and CDR2 YYNGEE. In DNA form, the CDR3 reads TGTGCCAGCAGCGCTACAGGGACCTACACAGATACGCAGTATTTT. Translating it yields CASSATGTYTDTQYF.

The J gene is TRBJ2-5, the V gene TRBV29-1; 9 nucleotides line up with TRBD1. J was trimmed by 4 bases and V by 7 bases; bases with no gene match: 13. The CDR3 runs 15 residues. In germline, CDR1 is SQVTM, CDR2 ANQGSEA. CDR3 sequence (DNA): TGCAGCGCCCCCCCGGACAGGGGCCCCCGAGAGACCCAGTACTTC. Translating gives CSAPPDRGPRETQYF.

J is TRBJ2-2 and V is TRBV7-2; 7 nucleotides match TRBD2. Germline CDR1 reads SGHTA; CDR2 reads FQGNSA. This CDR3 is built from 16 residues. Trimming took 4 bases from V and 1 from J; bases not matched to a gene: 6. CDR3 loop: CASSSSGGGNTGELFF. The DNA for the CDR3 is TGTGCCAGCAGCTCTAGCGGTGGGGGGAACACCGGGGAGCTGTTTTTT.

V and J are TRBV27 and TRBJ1-6; 7 nucleotides match TRBD1. The germline gives CDR1 MNHEY, CDR2 SMNVEV (reference sequence). The CDR3 is 15 residues long. V lost 5 bases to trimming and J lost 8 bases; unmatched junction nucleotides: 9. The CDR3: CASSPWDSGDSPLHF. In DNA form, the CDR3 reads TGTGCCAGCAGTCCGTGGGACAGCGGTGATTCACCCCTCCACTTT.

This clone was recorded many times. The V call is TRBV6-6, the J call TRBJ1-6, with D possibly matching TRBD1 (6 bases). V lost 10 bases and J 11 bases, leaving 18 bases between the germline ends. This CDR3 has 13 amino acids. The V gene's germline CDR1 is MNHNY and CDR2 SVGAGI (reference sequence). The CDR3 bases are TGTGCCACCTCAAGGGGCGAGGGGGCACCCCTCCACTTT. Encoded protein: CATSRGEGAPLHF.

J is TRBJ2-7 and V is TRBV11-2; 8 bases fit TRBD1. The CDR3 totals 16 residues. Trimming took 5 bases from V and 0 from J; bases not matched to a gene: 9. The germline V gene has CDR1 SGHAT and CDR2 FQNNGV. Here the CDR3 DNA reads TGTGCCAGCAGCCCAGGGACAGGATTGAACTCCTACGAGCAGTACTTC. As protein: CASSPGTGLNSYEQYF.

The rearrangement joins TRBV25-1 to TRBJ2-3; 8 bases match TRBD2. The CDR3 sequence is 16 residues long. CDR1 MGHDK and CDR2 SYGVNS come from the germline V gene. V was clipped by 5 bases and J by 0 bases; unmatched bases: 7. The CDR3 loop reads CASSSYSGTSTDTQYF. The CDR3 nucleotides read TGTGCCAGCAGTTCCTATAGCGGGACTAGCACAGATACGCAGTATTTT. Full variable domain (rest looked up from reference TRBV25-1 and TRBJ2-3): EADIYQTPRYLVIGTGKKITLECSQTMGHDKMYWYQQDPGMELHLIHYSYGVNSTEKGDLSSESTVSRIRTEHFPLTLESARPSHTSQYLCASSSYSGTSTDTQYFGPGTRLTVL.

The chain links TRBV30 to TRBJ1-5, with 7 bases that match TRBD1. Germline V gene sequence: CDR1 GTSNPN, CDR2 SVGIG (reference sequence). V dropped 2 bases and J dropped 4; count of bases not matched to a gene: 8. The CDR3 is 15 amino acids. CDR3 amino acids: CAWSLPGQRNQPQHF. The DNA for the CDR3 is TGTGCCTGGAGTCTACCGGGACAGAGAAATCAGCCCCAGCATTTT.

This chain links TRBV7-9 with TRBJ2-1; tentatively, D is TRBD1 (5 bases). Germline assignment: CDR1 SEHNR and CDR2 FQNEAQ (reference sequence). Trimming took 5 bases from V and 9 from J, leaving 11 bases between them. The CDR3 sequence is 12 residues long. The CDR3 protein is CASSPGIIEQFF. In DNA form, the CDR3 reads TGTGCCAGCAGCCCAGGGATCATTGAGCAGTTCTTC.

The chain carries TRBV11-2 and TRBJ2-2; D gene uncertain. Germline-derived CDR1 and CDR2 are SGHAT and FQNNGV. V dropped 2 bases and J dropped 7 bases, with 11 bases sitting between them. This CDR3 has 14 amino acids. The CDR3 DNA sequence: TGTGCCAGCAGCTTAACTGTGTCCGGCGGGGAGCTGTTTTTT. Its translation is CASSLTVSGGELFF.

This clone has a count of ten or more. The rearrangement joins TRBV6-5 to TRBJ1-1; weak D call: TRBD1 (5 bases). Deletions cut 10 bases from V and 5 bases from J, with 11 bases between. Germline assignment: CDR1 MNHEY and CDR2 SVGAGI. CDR3 size: 11 residues. The DNA of the CDR3 is TGTGCCACGGAAGGGGTGACTGAAGCTTTCTTT. It codes for CATEGVTEAFF.

V is TRBV5-1 and J is TRBJ2-5, with 8 nucleotides matching TRBD1. This CDR3 has 16 amino acids. V lost 0 bases, J lost 4 bases, and 8 bases stayed unmatched. Germline CDR1 and CDR2: SGHRS and YFSETQ. CDR3: CASSLVTGGLGETQYF. DNA of the CDR3: TGCGCCAGCAGCTTGGTCACAGGGGGGTTGGGAGAGACCCAGTACTTC.

The rearrangement joins TRBV6-4 to TRBJ1-1; 7 positions agree with TRBD1. The germline CDR1 and CDR2 sequences are MRHNA and SNTAGT. The trim removed 5 bases at V and 4 bases at J, leaving 10 bases unmatched. The CDR3 sequence is 15 residues long. Here the CDR3 DNA reads TGTGCCAGCAGTCCGACTTACAGGGGAGTCACTGAAGCTTTCTTT. It specifies CASSPTYRGVTEAFF.

The rearrangement links TRBV6-5 to TRBJ1-1; TRBD1 is a possible D gene (6 bases). The V and J ends lost 6 bases and 8 bases respectively, with 13 bases between them. This CDR3 comprises 12 residues. Germline V gene sequence: CDR1 MNHEY, CDR2 SVGAGI. The CDR3 protein is CASRETGMEAFF. The CDR3, as DNA: TGTGCCAGCAGGGAAACAGGGATGGAAGCTTTCTTT.

This clone was picked up one time. The chain recombines TRBV7-2 with TRBJ1-2; 7 bases agree with TRBD1. The V segment lost 3 bases and the J segment 4 bases; nucleotides outside the gene matches: 5. Germline assignment: CDR1 SGHTA and CDR2 FQGNSA. The CDR3 is 14 amino acids. CDR3 loop: CASSFTGVGYGYTF. The DNA of the CDR3 is TGTGCCAGCAGCTTTACAGGGGTTGGCTATGGCTACACCTTC.

The V and J genes are TRBV9 and TRBJ2-1, with 7 bases that match TRBD1. Germline CDR1 and CDR2: SGDLS and YYNGEE. V gave up 0 bases and J gave up 4 bases; unmatched junction bases: 7. This CDR3 contains 16 residues. CDR3: CASSVDLGQQYNEQFF. Here the CDR3 DNA reads TGTGCCAGCAGCGTAGATCTGGGACAGCAATACAATGAGCAGTTCTTC.

The chain carries TRBV7-2 and TRBJ1-5; 8 bases fit TRBD1. The CDR3 totals 14 residues. After removal of 6 bases from V and 5 bases from J, the junction contained 6 bases not matched to a gene. Germline V gives CDR1 SGHTA, CDR2 FQGNSA. The CDR3, as DNA: TGTGCCAGCAGGGGACAGGCACTTCATCAGCCCCAGCATTTT. It yields the protein CASRGQALHQPQHF. The full variable domain, completed using reference TRBV7-2 and TRBJ1-5, is GAGVSQSPSNKVTEKGKDVELRCDPISGHTALYWYRQSLGQGLEFLIYFQGNSAPDKSGLPSDRFSAERTGGSVSTLTIQRTQQEDSAVYLCASRGQALHQPQHFGDGTRLSIL.

The V gene is TRBV7-9, the J gene TRBJ1-1; D unclear. CDR3 size: 13 residues. CDR1 is SEHNR and CDR2 is FQNEAQ in the germline V gene (reference sequence). The V end lost 4 bases, the J end lost 1 base, and 7 bases lay between the germline ends. CDR3 protein: CASSYEGNTEAFF. In DNA form, the CDR3 reads TGTGCCAGCAGCTATGAGGGGAACACTGAAGCTTTCTTT.

The gene calls are TRBV2 and TRBJ2-7; D might be TRBD1 (6 bases). V was clipped by 8 bases and J by 3 bases, with 14 bases between them. Germline V gene data show CDR1 as SNHLY and CDR2 as FYNNEI. There are 13 residues in the CDR3. The CDR3 DNA reads as TGTGCCAGCGGGGTGGACAGTTACTACGAGCAGTACTTC. Encoded protein: CASGVDSYYEQYF. The full variable domain, rest sourced from reference TRBV2 and TRBJ2-7, is EPEVTQTPSHQVTQMGQEVILRCVPISNHLYFYWYRQILGQKVEFLVSFYNNEISEKSEIFDDQFSVERPDGSNFTLKIRSTKLEDSAMYFCASGVDSYYEQYFGPGTRLTVT.

This CDR3 is CASSRTWEDEGLTEAFF. The CDR3 bases are TGTGCCAGCAGCCGCACTTGGGAGGACGAGGGACTCACTGAAGCTTTCTTT. The chain is built from TRBV7-8 and TRBJ1-1, with D possibly matching TRBD1 (5 bases). The CDR3 is 17 amino acids. Trimming shortened V by 5 bases and J by 4 bases, and 23 bases separated the two germline ends. The V gene's germline CDR1 is SGHVS and CDR2 FQNEAQ.

The chain employs TRBV2 and TRBJ1-4; TRBD1 matches at 8 bases. The CDR3 extends over 17 amino acids. CDR1 and CDR2 from the germline V gene are SNHLY and FYNNEI. Germline trimming cut 7 bases from V and 0 bases from J; bases unmatched to any gene: 10. The CDR3 is CASTVDRGLATNEKLFF. In DNA form, the CDR3 reads TGTGCCAGCACTGTAGACAGGGGCCTCGCAACTAATGAAAAACTGTTTTTT.

The chain couples TRBV10-3 to TRBJ1-2, with D maybe TRBD1 (5 bases). Looked up from germline, CDR1 is ENHRY and CDR2 is SYGVKD. This CDR3 spans 18 amino acids. Trimming shortened V by 0 bases and J by 1 base, and 18 bases separated the two germline ends. CDR3 sequence reads: CAISESKTEPSFNYGYTF. DNA for the CDR3: TGTGCCATCAGTGAGTCGAAGACAGAGCCCTCCTTTAACTATGGCTACACCTTC.